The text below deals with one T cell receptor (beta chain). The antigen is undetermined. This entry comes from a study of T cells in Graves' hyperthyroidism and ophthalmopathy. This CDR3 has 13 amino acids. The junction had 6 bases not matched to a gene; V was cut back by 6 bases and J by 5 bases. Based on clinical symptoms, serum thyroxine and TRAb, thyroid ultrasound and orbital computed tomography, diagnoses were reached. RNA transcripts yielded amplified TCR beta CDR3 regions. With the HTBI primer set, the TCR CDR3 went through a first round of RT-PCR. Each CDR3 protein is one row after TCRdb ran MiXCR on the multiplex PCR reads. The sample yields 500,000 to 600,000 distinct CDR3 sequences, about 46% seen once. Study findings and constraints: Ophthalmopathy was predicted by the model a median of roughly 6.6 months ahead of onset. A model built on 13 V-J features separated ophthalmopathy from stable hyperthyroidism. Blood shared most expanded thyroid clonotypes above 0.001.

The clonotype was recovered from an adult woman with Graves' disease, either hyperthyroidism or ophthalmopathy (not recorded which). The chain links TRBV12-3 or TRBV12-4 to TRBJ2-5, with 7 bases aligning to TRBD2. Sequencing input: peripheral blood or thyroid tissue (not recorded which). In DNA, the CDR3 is TGTGCCAGCAGCTCGGGAGGAATTGAGACCCAGTACTTC. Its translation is CASSSGGIETQYF.